This T cell receptor beta chain was captured in a study of blood T cell repertoires in COVID-19. On the study more broadly: Acute-phase and convalescent COVID-19 samples originated in the United States, Italy and Spain. T cells, B-cell-depleted T cells, or PBMCs provided the cDNA or gDNA that served as material.

V lost 7 bases to trimming and J lost 9 bases; unmatched junction nucleotides: 16. The CDR3 is 16 amino acids. Germline-derived CDR1 and CDR2 are LNHDA and SQIVND (reference sequence). Allocation to cohorts depended on clinical history reported by the participants. As originally analysed: Reference gene primer amplification gave nucleated cell count estimates. TCRdb's copy holds only in-frame clones and misses some; the assay was immunoSEQ multiplex PCR. V, J and clone size are those of that table, while D and trimming were read from the DNA. Of about 430,000 clones in the sample, over 75% were seen once.

The TCR comes from a man aged 25 to 40 who had recovered from COVID-19. The source material was PBMCs or T cells enriched from blood (not recorded which). The chain couples TRBV19 to TRBJ2-1, with 9 nucleotides matching TRBD1. CDR3 coding DNA: TGTGCCAGTAACCCTCGACCCCGGGACAGGGCCCCTGAGCAGTTCTTC. Its protein is CASNPRPRDRAPEQFF.